This T cell receptor beta chain was captured by sequencing in a study of T cell responses to AZD1222 COVID-19 vaccine. Notes on the study in general: Recipients of AZD1222 seropositive at baseline numbered only 6 or 7. White British people made up most donors, females outnumbered males, and clonal diversity was possibly underestimated.

Turning to this clone: What it binds is unknown.

Produced via immunoSEQ multiplex PCR; TCRdb's table is partial and in-frame only. This sample yields 90,000 to 150,000 clones, of which roughly 91% are seen a single time; just over 3.5% belongs to the top ten. With 3 bases clipped from V and 3 bases from J, the junction kept 5 bases outside the gene matches. CDR3 size: 14 residues. CDR1 and CDR2 (germline): KGHSH, LQKENI. This chain uses TRBV18 with TRBJ2-7, with TRBD1 matching over 7 bases. The TCR comes from an adult who received the AZD1222 COVID-19 vaccine. Material: peripheral blood, obtained 28 days after the second AZD1222 dose. This CDR3 reads CASSPPGTDYEQYF. The CDR3 nucleotides read TGTGCCAGCTCACCTCCGGGGACAGACTACGAGCAGTACTTC.